A single TCR beta chain is shown here with its context. Its specificity is not known. The data are from a study of T cell responses to AZD1222 COVID-19 vaccine. Study findings and constraints: Repertoires were collected only later (after the peak T cell response had occurred). Targets within unmutated variant regions were reportedly found for nearly half of spike-specific TCRs. Recipients of AZD1222 seropositive at baseline numbered only 6 or 7.

Produced via immunoSEQ multiplex PCR; TCRdb's table is partial and in-frame only. The data show over 110,000 clones, with about 91% seen just once and 9% to 9.5% held by the top ten. The V end lost 5 bases, the J end lost 1 base, and 14 bases lay between the germline ends. Per the germline V gene, CDR1 is SNHLY and CDR2 is FYNNEI. This CDR3 contains 16 residues. Sequences were derived from peripheral blood, sampled 28 days after the second AZD1222 dose. The chain combines TRBV2 with TRBJ2-2, with D maybe TRBD1 (6 bases). The TCR was taken from an adult who received the AZD1222 COVID-19 vaccine. CDR3 loop: CASSIPSTGNTGELFF. The DNA of the CDR3 is TGTGCCAGCAGTATACCTTCGACAGGGAACACCGGGGAGCTGTTTTTT.